This record covers a single TCR beta chain. V was trimmed by 5 bases and J by 0 bases, leaving 15 bases between them. The CDR3 totals 16 residues. The germline V gene has CDR1 SGHAT and CDR2 FQNNGV. In the original analysis: Quantification of nucleated cells was approximated via reference gene primer amplification. Using immunoSEQ multiplex PCR, the repertoire was profiled, and TCRdb retains in-frame clones only, with some absent. That table supplies the V and J calls and clone size; D and trimming were determined from the DNA. The sample shows tens of thousands of clones, approximately 87% of them seen only once. This entry is derived from a study of blood T cell repertoires in COVID-19. Study-level information: Researchers got acute and convalescent COVID-19 samples from the United States, Italy and Spain. T cells, B-cell-depleted T cells, or PBMCs supplied cDNA or gDNA.

The clonotype comes from a man older than 75 with active COVID-19. The chain couples TRBV11-2 to TRBJ2-3, with D perhaps matching TRBD2 (6 bases). The sample was peripheral blood. The CDR3 region is CASSVNSGSSTDTQYF. The CDR3, as DNA: TGTGCCAGCAGCGTAAATAGCGGTTCTAGCACAGATACGCAGTATTTT.